The clone carrying this TCR beta chain was recorded once. These data come from a study of regulatory T cells in long-lasting Graves disease. The sample's time point: newly diagnosed GD, antithyroid drugs for less than 3 months. The TCR library was made from RNA extracted from PBMCs. Assembly of TCR beta libraries relied on iRepertoire HTBI primers together with Arm-PCR of CDR3 regions. TCRdb reprocessed the multiplex PCR reads via MiXCR and lists one record per CDR3 protein. The data contain 350,000 to 500,000 distinct CDR3 sequences, about a sixth of them singletons. The ends lost 7 bases at V and 8 bases at J; junction bases unmatched: 10. CDR3 size: 13 residues. From germline, CDR1 is LNHDA and CDR2 SQIVND (reference sequence). The same data also contributed to another study, on T cells in Graves' hyperthyroidism and ophthalmopathy.

This receptor was obtained from a woman younger than 45 with Graves disease. This chain connects TRBV19 to TRBJ1-1, with 7 bases that match TRBD1. Sequencing used peripheral blood mononuclear cells (PBMCs), obtained at new diagnosis, from a patient treated with antithyroid drugs. CDR3 amino acids: CASNEWDSKEAFF. The CDR3 DNA reads TGTGCCAGTAATGAGTGGGACAGTAAAGAAGCTTTCTTT.